Listed below are T cell receptor beta chains from one sample, sequenced in a study of T cell clusters in autoimmune cytopenias. TCRdb reprocessed the multiplex PCR reads, keeping one entry per CDR3 protein, no DNA. Its listing shows over 4,000 distinct CDR3 sequences. In addition, the sample was reused for a study of T cell repertoires in aging, cancer and after chemotherapy.

Sequencing was done on a sample of peripheral blood. These receptors were obtained from a human donor in good health. Both conserved end residues are part of each CDR3. Not every row has a clone size; where given, it reads once, few, many or a size class.

>TRBV5-4|TRBJ2-1|-
CASSLGGTGAYNEQFF
>TRBV5-5|TRBJ2-1|medium-sized
CASSRPAGNEQFF
>TRBV27|TRBJ1-6|-
CASSPRPGTGGPYNSPLHF
>TRBV18|TRBJ2-3|-
CASSPPKQGWTDTQYF
>TRBV6-6|TRBJ2-3|medium-sized
CASSLDGYTQYF
>TRBV12-3/TRBV12-4|TRBJ2-3|medium-sized
CASSLVGGPTDTQYF
>TRBV5-4|TRBJ2-7|-
CARSSHTGYEQYF
>TRBV30|TRBJ2-2|medium-sized
CAWSTGTGTGELFF
>TRBV7-6|TRBJ1-2|-
CASSLGTGGDGYTF
>TRBV5-5|TRBJ1-2|medium-sized
CASSLRGGRSEGYTF
>TRBV7-6|TRBJ2-7|medium-sized
CASSYGTGGGYEQYF
>TRBV5-4|TRBJ2-1|medium-sized
CASSPGLAKYEQFF
>TRBV6-2/TRBV6-3|TRBJ2-7|medium-sized
CASSSSQGAPPQYF
>TRBV30|TRBJ2-1|-
CAWSDAALAGISYNEQFF
>TRBV20-1|TRBJ1-3|-
CSVLPDREILSSGNTIYF
>TRBV6-1|TRBJ1-4|-
CASTLNSGTTNEKLFF
>TRBV20-1|TRBJ2-1|-
CSAEGGRVYNEQFF
>TRBV6-1|TRBJ2-7|-
CASSLAAGGYEQYF
>TRBV12-3/TRBV12-4|TRBJ1-5|-
CASSSTGTGGQPQHF
>TRBV5-4|TRBJ2-3|medium-sized
CASSFRLAGGLTDTQYF
>TRBV10-3|TRBJ2-1|-
CAISERGGSYNEQFF
>TRBV20-1|TRBJ2-1|-
CSALDWHNEQFF
>TRBV7-2|TRBJ2-1|-
CASSYEFSGGLNNEQFF
>TRBV6-5|TRBJ1-5|medium-sized
CASSSNIYQPQHF
>TRBV27|TRBJ2-1|medium-sized
CASSTSGPYNEQFF
>TRBV11-2|TRBJ2-2|-
CASSLVTRGTGELFF
>TRBV6-5|TRBJ2-3|medium-sized
CASSYAHDSGVWDTQYF
>TRBV7-9|TRBJ1-2|-
CASSPSRDLYGYTF